Listed here are 31 T cell receptor beta chains from one sample, sequenced in a study of control samples from healthy donors and cancer patients. Here immunoSEQ multiplex PCR was the method, and the copy in TCRdb shows in-frame clones only, minus some. The data contain 90,000 to 150,000 clones, approximately 89% of them singletons. Sequenced: blood. These receptors all stem from a man in his forties in good health.

J is TRBJ2-3 and V is TRBV27; unclear D gene. CDR3 length: 13 amino acids. Germline CDR1 and CDR2: MNHEY and SMNVEV (reference sequence). V lost 4 bases and J 3 bases, leaving 8 bases between the germline ends. As DNA, the CDR3 is TGTGCCAGCAGTTCATACAGAACAGATACGCAGTATTTT. Its protein product is CASSSYRTDTQYF.

This clone was observed a handful of times. The chain has TRBV7-3 and TRBJ2-7; D uncertain. Germline V gene lookup returns CDR1 SGHTA and CDR2 FQGTGA. Trimming stripped 2 bases from V and 3 bases from J, with 8 bases between. This CDR3 region has 13 residues. The CDR3 protein is CASSLGPLYEQYF. CDR3 sequence (DNA): TGTGCCAGCAGCTTAGGACCGCTCTACGAGCAGTACTTC.

This clone has just one count. J is TRBJ2-2 and V is TRBV7-9; no reliable D call. CDR3 size: 14 residues. Germline V gene data show CDR1 as SEHNR and CDR2 as FQNEAQ (reference sequence). Trimming left V 1 base short and J 5 bases short, with 8 bases between. In DNA form, the CDR3 reads TGTGCCAGCAGCTTAGAGTTAACGACCGGGGAGCTGTTTTTT. Amino acids: CASSLELTTGELFF.

The CDR3 spells CASSSGPNYGYTF. CDR3 coding DNA: TGTGCCAGCAGCTCAGGACCGAATTATGGCTACACCTTC. This chain joins TRBV11-3 and TRBJ1-2; D uncertain. The CDR3 totals 13 residues. Between the trimmed V and J ends, which lost 4 bases and 5 bases, there was a span of 11 bases. Germline assignment: CDR1 SGHNT and CDR2 YENEEA.

In DNA form, the CDR3 reads TGTGCCAGCAGCTTCAGATCTACGGGACAGGGGGCGACGATTGAGCAGTTCTTC. Its protein is CASSFRSTGQGATIEQFF. V is TRBV7-2 and J is TRBJ2-1, with 12 bases identical to TRBD1. Germline trimming cut 3 bases from V and 9 bases from J; bases unmatched to any gene: 15. The CDR3 spans 18 residues. Per germline, CDR1 SGHTA and CDR2 FQGNSA.

The rearrangement uses TRBV11-3 and TRBJ2-3; perhaps TRBD1 as D (5 bases). Germline values: CDR1 SGHNT, CDR2 YENEEA. The CDR3 spans 16 residues. Trimming cost V 1 base and J 2 bases, with 13 bases left between them. CDR3 in DNA: TGTGCCAGCAGCTTAGGGGGCCCTTCCCTCACAGATACGCAGTATTTT. This sequence encodes CASSLGGPSLTDTQYF.

The rearrangement links TRBV5-5 to TRBJ1-5; no definite D call. The germline CDR1 and CDR2 sequences are SGHKS and YYEKEE (reference sequence). This CDR3 comprises 15 residues. Trimming removed 1 base at V and 7 bases at J, with 15 bases between. Here the CDR3 DNA reads TGTGCCAGCAGCTTGTTTTGGGAAAGCAGCCAGCCCCAGCATTTT. The encoded protein is CASSLFWESSQPQHF.

The rearrangement links TRBV3-1 (or the pseudogene TRBV3-2) to TRBJ1-4; no firm D call. The CDR3 runs 12 residues. Germline values: CDR1 LGHDT, CDR2 YNNKEL (reference sequence). Trimming pared 2 bases from V and 12 bases from J, leaving 10 bases between. CDR3 sequence reads: CASSQRSNELFF. The DNA for the CDR3 is TGTGCCAGCAGCCAAAGGAGTAACGAACTGTTTTTT.

The CDR3 loop reads CAWGTGQGVYGYTF. In DNA form, the CDR3 reads TGTGCCTGGGGGACGGGACAGGGGGTGTATGGCTACACCTTC. V gene TRBV30 combines with J gene TRBJ1-2, with 11 positions matching TRBD1. J lost 5 bases, V lost 5 bases, and 7 bases had no gene match. From germline, CDR1 is GTSNPN and CDR2 SVGIG (reference sequence). CDR3 length: 14 amino acids.

The chain combines TRBV5-1 with TRBJ2-6; D is unclear. This CDR3 contains 15 residues. Trimming stripped 0 bases from V and 0 bases from J, with 4 bases between. Germline-derived CDR1 and CDR2 are SGHRS and YFSETQ. The CDR3 protein is CASSLGDSGANVLTF. For the CDR3, the DNA is TGCGCCAGCAGCTTGGGGGACTCTGGGGCCAACGTCCTGACTTTC.

The chain has TRBV7-3 and TRBJ1-1, with D uncertain. The V end lost 1 base, the J end lost 1 base, and 4 bases lay between the germline ends. This CDR3 region has 13 residues. Germline CDR1 reads SGHTA; CDR2 reads FQGTGA. CDR3 nucleotides: TGTGCCAGCAGCTTAAGCAGGAACACTGAAGCTTTCTTT. It specifies CASSLSRNTEAFF. The full variable domain, in which reference TRBV7-3 and TRBJ1-1 provide the parts outside the CDR3, is GAGVSQTPSNKVTEKGKYVELRCDPISGHTALYWYRQSLGQGPEFLIYFQGTGAADDSGLPNDRFFAVRPEGSVSTLKIQRTERGDSAVYLCASSLSRNTEAFFGQGTRLTVV.

The V gene is TRBV14, the J gene TRBJ2-1; 13 nucleotides line up with TRBD2. J lost 9 bases, V lost 5 bases, and 7 bases had no gene match. Germline values: CDR1 SGHDN, CDR2 FVKESK. This CDR3 contains 15 residues. CDR3 sequence reads: CASSLLAGGNTEQFF. The DNA for the CDR3 is TGTGCCAGCAGCTTACTAGCGGGGGGGAATACTGAGCAGTTCTTC.

The V call is TRBV18, the J call TRBJ1-6, with 8 bases matching TRBD1. The CDR3 has 16 amino acids. CDR1 is KGHSH and CDR2 is LQKENI in the germline V gene. Unmatched junction bases numbered 12, after V lost 5 bases and J lost 9 bases. The CDR3 spells CASSTTGAGSGSPLHF. DNA of the CDR3: TGTGCCAGCTCAACGACAGGGGCGGGCTCAGGTTCACCCCTCCACTTT.

This sequence joins TRBV18 and TRBJ1-1; no definite D call. CDR1 KGHSH and CDR2 LQKENI come from the germline V gene. CDR3 length: 16 residues. V was cut by 4 bases and J by 2 bases, with 17 bases left in between. The CDR3 reads CASSQKGLAGNTEAFF. Written as DNA, the CDR3 is TGTGCCAGCTCACAAAAAGGACTCGCGGGAAACACTGAAGCTTTCTTT.

This chain uses TRBV6-6 with TRBJ2-7, with TRBD1 identical over 7 bases. The CDR3 totals 14 residues. Germline loops: CDR1 MNHNY, CDR2 SVGAGI (reference sequence). V dropped 4 bases and J dropped 0; count of bases not matched to a gene: 3. The CDR3 loop is CASSSPGGSYEQYF. As DNA, the CDR3 is TGTGCCAGCAGTTCCCCAGGGGGCTCCTACGAGCAGTACTTC.

This rearrangement joins TRBV19 to TRBJ2-3, with 7 nucleotides matching TRBD2. With 9 bases clipped from V and 2 bases from J, the junction kept 11 bases outside the gene matches. This CDR3 region has 15 residues. Germline V gene sequence: CDR1 LNHDA, CDR2 SQIVND (reference sequence). CDR3 DNA: TGTGCCAGCGGAGATCCGGGGGGAGTCACAGATACGCAGTATTTT. Its translation is CASGDPGGVTDTQYF.

The chain links TRBV2 to TRBJ2-7; the match to TRBD1 covers 8 bases. V shed 6 bases and J 0 bases; nucleotides not matched to a gene: 7. The CDR3 extends over 15 amino acids. CDR1 is SNHLY, CDR2 FYNNEI, per germline. CDR3 sequence (DNA): TGTGCCAGCAGGCCACCGGGACAGGACTCCTACGAGCAGTACTTC. Its translation: CASRPPGQDSYEQYF.

In regard to this clone: This specimen includes other DNA sequences encoding the same CDR3. This chain uses TRBV18 with TRBJ1-5; D may be TRBD1 (6 bases). The CDR3 contains 13 residues. Per germline, CDR1 KGHSH and CDR2 LQKENI. V gave up 3 bases and J gave up 4 bases, with 7 bases separating them. DNA for the CDR3: TGTGCCAGCTCACCGGACAGAAATCAGCCCCAGCATTTT. Protein sequence: CASSPDRNQPQHF.

This rearrangement joins TRBV24-1 to TRBJ1-5, with D perhaps matching TRBD1 (5 bases). Trimming left V 5 bases short and J 1 base short, with 11 bases between. CDR3 length: 15 amino acids. CDR1 is KGHDR, CDR2 SFDVKD, per germline. Here the CDR3 DNA reads TGTGCCACCAGTGGTGAAGAGGGGAGCAATCAGCCCCAGCATTTT. Residues: CATSGEEGSNQPQHF.

The chain is built from TRBV7-8 and TRBJ1-1; D unresolved. Germline CDR1 is SGHVS and CDR2 is FQNEAQ. This CDR3 spans 16 amino acids. Trimming took off 1 base at V and 0 bases at J, with 12 bases between the two ends. CDR3: CASSLVRLGLNTEAFF. The CDR3 nucleotides are TGTGCCAGCAGCTTAGTCAGGTTAGGGCTGAACACTGAAGCTTTCTTT.

This clone was found once. The chain couples TRBV10-3 to TRBJ1-1; 9 bases align to TRBD1. Germline CDR1 ENHRY, CDR2 SYGVKD. The CDR3 has 13 amino acids. The junction had 8 bases not matched to a gene; V was cut back by 10 bases and J by 5 bases. The CDR3 sequence is CATAGTGWTEAFF. CDR3 DNA: TGTGCCACTGCCGGGACAGGGTGGACTGAAGCTTTCTTT.

The chain joins TRBV7-2 to TRBJ1-1; 10 nucleotides agree with TRBD1. The CDR3 spans 14 residues. Germline CDR1 SGHTA, CDR2 FQGNSA. V dropped 6 bases and J dropped 3; count of bases not matched to a gene: 4. The CDR3 DNA is TGTGCCAGCAGTTACGACAGGGGGCACACTGAAGCTTTCTTT. Its protein product is CASSYDRGHTEAFF.

This clone was detected once. The chain uses TRBV3-1 (or the pseudogene TRBV3-2) and TRBJ1-2; 8 bases map to TRBD1. Per germline, CDR1 LGHDT and CDR2 YNNKEL (reference sequence). This CDR3 is built from 16 residues. J lost 4 bases, V lost 3 bases, and 10 bases had no gene match. In DNA form, the CDR3 reads TGTGCCAGCAGCCAGACCGGGACAGGTCGAGGCTATGGCTACACCTTC. The encoded protein is CASSQTGTGRGYGYTF.

The chain has TRBV5-1 and TRBJ1-1, with D perhaps matching TRBD1 (5 bases). CDR3 size: 14 residues. Germline V gene sequence: CDR1 SGHRS, CDR2 YFSETQ. Trimming pared 3 bases from V and 2 bases from J, leaving 11 bases between. CDR3 region: CASSWTGGNTEAFF. The DNA for the CDR3 is TGCGCCAGCAGCTGGACGGGGGGAAACACTGAAGCTTTCTTT.

The genes are TRBV6-5 and TRBJ1-6; the match to TRBD1 covers 8 bases. The CDR3 is 16 amino acids. J was trimmed by 10 bases and V by 4 bases; bases with no gene match: 12. Germline lookup yields CDR1 MNHEY and CDR2 SVGAGI. Here the CDR3 reads CASSSVRGRGQSPLHF. The CDR3 nucleotides read TGTGCCAGCAGTTCCGTTAGAGGCAGGGGGCAATCACCCCTCCACTTT.

The chain recombines TRBV13 with TRBJ2-2; no clear D gene. V was shortened by 5 bases and J by 1 base, with 11 bases between the two germline ends. The length of the CDR3 is 15 residues. Per the germline V gene, CDR1 is PRHDT and CDR2 is FYEKMQ (reference sequence). The CDR3 nucleotides read TGTGCCAGCAGCCTCGGGCCAGAGAACACCGGGGAGCTGTTTTTT. Its protein product is CASSLGPENTGELFF.

The CDR3 coding sequence is TGTGCCAGCAGTTACTCGGGGGGGCCCGGAGAGACCCAGTACTTC. This codes for CASSYSGGPGETQYF. The rearrangement joins TRBV6-5 to TRBJ2-5, with a possible D match to TRBD2 (7 bases). The germline V gene has CDR1 MNHEY and CDR2 SVGAGI. This CDR3 is 15 amino acids long. V was shortened by 0 bases and J by 4 bases, with 12 bases between the two germline ends.

This clone turned up a few times. This chain links TRBV5-1 with TRBJ2-1; D is uncertain. Trimming took off 0 bases at V and 3 bases at J, with 10 bases between the two ends. Germline V gene lookup returns CDR1 SGHRS and CDR2 YFSETQ. This CDR3 has 15 residues. The CDR3 sequence: CASSLDGSYYNEQFF. The CDR3 DNA is TGCGCCAGCAGCTTGGACGGATCCTACTACAATGAGCAGTTCTTC.

J is TRBJ1-4 and V is TRBV7-9; D is uncertain. CDR1 is SEHNR and CDR2 is FQNEAQ in the germline V gene (reference sequence). Trimming removed 8 bases at V and 3 bases at J, with 22 bases between. The CDR3 totals 17 residues. CDR3: CASPLREDPGANEKLFF. As DNA, the CDR3 is TGTGCCAGCCCTTTACGAGAGGATCCGGGTGCTAATGAAAAACTGTTTTTT.

This clone is a singleton in its sample. The chain has TRBV28 and TRBJ1-3; no clear D. This CDR3 has 14 amino acids. Germline assignment: CDR1 MDHEN and CDR2 SYDVKM. V lost 5 bases and J lost 0, with 8 bases in between. The CDR3 DNA reads as TGTGCCAGCAGTGGGCCGGGCTCTGGAAACACCATATATTTT. Encoded protein: CASSGPGSGNTIYF.

This chain joins TRBV5-6 and TRBJ2-1; the match to TRBD1 covers 8 bases. V lost 5 bases and J lost 7; bases outside the gene matches: 11. Germline loops: CDR1 SGHDT, CDR2 YYEEEE. This CDR3 region has 15 residues. The CDR3: CASSFPGQEFNEQFF. CDR3 sequence (DNA): TGTGCCAGCAGTTTCCCGGGACAGGAATTTAATGAGCAGTTCTTC.